Below, 25 T cell receptor beta chains from the same sample are listed, as sequenced in a study of OX40 agonist ivuxolimab in advanced cancers. TCRdb keeps only in-frame clones here, not all; method: immunoSEQ multiplex PCR. This table holds approximately 49,000 clones, around 80% found once. The starting material was CD4+ or CD8+ T cells sorted from blood, obtained in a trial of the OX40 agonist ivuxolimab. The receptors derive from an adult with an advanced solid tumor such as melanoma, head and neck, liver or kidney cancer.

The gene calls are TRBV4-3 and TRBJ2-7, with 9 positions matching TRBD1. The V gene end was trimmed by 1 base and the J gene end by 1 base; junction bases not matched to a gene: 8. The germline V gene encodes CDR1 LGHNA and CDR2 YSLEER. This CDR3 spans 17 amino acids. The CDR3 DNA sequence: TGCGCCAGCAGCCAAGGCTTCAAGGGACAGGGATCCTACGAGCAGTACTTC. It encodes CASSQGFKGQGSYEQYF.

V and J are TRBV19 and TRBJ1-2; D unclear. Germline V CDR1 and CDR2: LNHDA, SQIVND (reference sequence). CDR3 length: 12 residues. Trimming left V 3 bases short and J 8 bases short, with 10 bases between. The CDR3 region is CASSIVGGGYTF. Written as DNA, the CDR3 is TGTGCCAGTAGTATTGTCGGCGGAGGCTACACCTTC.

This chain connects TRBV5-6 to TRBJ2-1, with 7 bases aligning to TRBD2. The germline V gene encodes CDR1 SGHDT and CDR2 YYEEEE. The CDR3 covers 15 residues. The J segment lost 7 bases and the V segment lost 4 bases, leaving 11 bases of the junction unmatched. CDR3 in amino acids: CASSRPVGRANEQFF. CDR3 bases: TGTGCCAGCAGCAGACCGGTAGGGAGGGCTAATGAGCAGTTCTTC.

The chain uses TRBV28 and TRBJ2-3; D gene uncertain. Germline CDR1 and CDR2: MDHEN and SYDVKM. The ends were cut back, 2 bases at V and 11 bases at J, with 11 bases in the middle. The CDR3 length is 12 residues. The CDR3 loop is CASSLPGSGQYF. The DNA for the CDR3 is TGTGCCAGCAGTTTACCAGGATCGGGGCAGTATTTT.

This clone was picked up one time. The chain recombines TRBV4-3 with TRBJ2-3; 7 nucleotides match TRBD2. V shed 2 bases, J shed 2 bases, and the junction held 7 bases outside the gene matches. Germline V gene sequence: CDR1 LGHNA, CDR2 YSLEER. This CDR3 is built from 16 residues. The CDR3 nucleotides are TGCGCCAGCAGCCAAAGATATAGCGGGTACACAGATACGCAGTATTTT. Translation gives CASSQRYSGYTDTQYF.

A remark on this clone: Germline is not matched at one junction end, which may reflect a read error. The chain carries TRBV19 and TRBJ2-7; 9 positions match TRBD2. The CDR3 covers 15 residues. The germline CDR1 and CDR2 sequences are LNHDA and SQIVND (reference sequence). The DNA of the CDR3 is TGTGCCAGTAGTTTAGACGCGACTAGCGGCTACGAGCAGTACTTC. This gives the protein CASSLDATSGYEQYF.

The chain combines TRBV5-1 with TRBJ2-1, with 8 bases aligning to TRBD1. The ends lost 1 base at V and 7 bases at J; junction bases unmatched: 7. The CDR3 contains 15 residues. Per germline, CDR1 SGHRS and CDR2 YFSETQ. This CDR3 reads CASSLWQGAGNEQFF. Here the CDR3 DNA reads TGCGCCAGCAGCTTGTGGCAGGGGGCGGGGAATGAGCAGTTCTTC.

The rearrangement links TRBV12-1 to TRBJ2-7; the table's D call TRBD2 went unverified against the DNA. TRBV12-1 is reported as a pseudogene. The CDR3 sequence is 18 residues long. CDR3 loop: CASSFASSGTSGSDEQYF. CDR3 sequence (DNA): TGTGCCAGCAGCTTTGCATCTTCCGGGACTAGCGGGAGTGACGAGCAGTACTTC.

The V gene is TRBV19, the J gene TRBJ2-7, with a possible D match to TRBD2 (6 bases). Trimming took 3 bases from V and 5 from J, leaving 14 bases between them. The CDR3 extends over 14 amino acids. Per the germline V gene, CDR1 is LNHDA and CDR2 is SQIVND (reference sequence). The CDR3 loop is CASSMEGNFDEQYF. The CDR3 DNA reads as TGTGCCAGTAGTATGGAGGGGAACTTCGACGAGCAGTACTTC.

The table lists this clone with a few counts. The chain links TRBV19 to TRBJ2-1; no definite D call. Germline-derived CDR1 and CDR2 are LNHDA and SQIVND (reference sequence). Trimming cost V 5 bases and J 5 bases, with 10 bases left between them. This CDR3 contains 13 residues. The CDR3 DNA is TGTGCCAGTAGTCCCAGGTACGACAATGAGCAGTTCTTC. Its protein is CASSPRYDNEQFF.

The rearrangement uses TRBV6-5 and TRBJ2-6; tentatively, D is TRBD1 (5 bases). The CDR3 consists of 15 residues. Germline V gene sequence: CDR1 MNHEY, CDR2 SVGAGI. V was trimmed by 4 bases and J by 2 bases, leaving 9 bases between them. The CDR3 bases are TGTGCCAGCAGTTTCCAGGGTGCTGGGGCCAACGTCCTGACTTTC. Its protein product is CASSFQGAGANVLTF.

The chain is built from TRBV7-9 and TRBJ2-1; 10 bases fit TRBD2. This CDR3 is 16 amino acids long. Germline V CDR1 and CDR2: SEHNR, FQNEAQ (reference sequence). Trimming cost V 5 bases and J 3 bases; bases outside gene matches: 7. CDR3 loop: CASSRTSGDNYNEQFF. Written as DNA, the CDR3 is TGTGCCAGCAGCCGGACTAGCGGAGATAACTACAATGAGCAGTTCTTC.

This clone has only a few counts. The sample has other DNA sequences that encode this CDR3 too. The V call is TRBV7-9, the J call TRBJ1-1; D is perhaps TRBD1 (5 bases). Germline assignment: CDR1 SEHNR and CDR2 FQNEAQ (reference sequence). V lost 1 base and J 8 bases, leaving 8 bases between the germline ends. The CDR3 loop spans 12 amino acids. The CDR3 reads CASSLEDREAFF. The CDR3 DNA reads TGTGCCAGCAGCTTAGAAGACAGAGAAGCTTTCTTT.

This chain connects TRBV7-2 to TRBJ1-4; D gene unclear. CDR3 size: 14 residues. The germline V and J ends were trimmed by 3 bases and 8 bases, with 13 bases remaining between them. Germline CDR1 is SGHTA and CDR2 is FQGNSA. DNA for the CDR3: TGTGCCAGCAGCTTCGGAGGCGGGTGGGAAAAACTGTTTTTT. Protein product: CASSFGGGWEKLFF.

DNA of the CDR3: TGTGCCAGCAGCTCCAGCGGGAGTTGGCAAGAGACCCAGTACTTC. It yields the protein CASSSSGSWQETQYF. V gene TRBV7-9 combines with J gene TRBJ2-5, with TRBD2 matching over 8 bases. This CDR3 is 15 amino acids long. The germline V gene has CDR1 SEHNR and CDR2 FQNEAQ (reference sequence). J was trimmed by 2 bases and V by 4 bases; bases with no gene match: 6.

The chain is built from TRBV28 and TRBJ2-2, with TRBD2 matching 10 bases. Germline lookup yields CDR1 MDHEN and CDR2 SYDVKM. With 5 bases clipped from V and 4 bases from J, the junction kept 7 bases outside the gene matches. The CDR3 is made up of 16 amino acids. The CDR3 DNA sequence: TGTGCCAGCAGTCGAAGCGGGAGGGGTCTCACCGGGGAGCTGTTTTTT. Translated: CASSRSGRGLTGELFF.

DNA of the CDR3: TGCGCCAGCAGCTCGTACCGGGACAGGGGGTCCTACGAGCAGTACTTC. Protein: CASSSYRDRGSYEQYF. V is TRBV5-1 and J is TRBJ2-7; 11 bases line up with TRBD1. The V segment lost 3 bases and the J segment 1 base; nucleotides outside the gene matches: 6. This CDR3 is 16 amino acids long. Germline CDR1 SGHRS, CDR2 YFSETQ.

CDR3 bases: TGTGCCAGTAGTATCGGGGGGAGGTTCACAGATACGCAGTATTTT. Amino acids: CASSIGGRFTDTQYF. The chain links TRBV19 to TRBJ2-3; 7 bases are a match to TRBD2. The CDR3 is 15 residues long. Germline V lookup: CDR1 LNHDA, CDR2 SQIVND (reference sequence). V dropped 3 bases and J dropped 2; count of bases not matched to a gene: 5.

Remarks on this clone: Here the CDR3 omits its conserved ending phenylalanine or tryptophan, so a read error is the likely source. The chain uses TRBV2 and TRBJ1-2; TRBD1 agrees at 7 bases. The V and J ends lost 3 bases and 8 bases, in that order; junction bases with no gene match: 6. The CDR3 is 13 amino acids. Germline values: CDR1 SNHLY, CDR2 FYNNEI. The CDR3 sequence is CASSESQGGGYTL. Written as DNA, the CDR3 is TGTGCCAGCAGTGAGTCTCAGGGGGGCGGCTACACCCTC.

This CDR3 reads CASTPTGGWTEAFF. DNA of the CDR3: TGTGCCAGCACCCCCACGGGAGGATGGACTGAAGCTTTCTTT. This chain joins TRBV25-1 and TRBJ1-1; D gene ambiguous. The V gene's germline CDR1 is MGHDK and CDR2 SYGVNS. This CDR3 contains 14 residues. The V end was cut by 7 bases, the J end by 5 bases, with 17 bases between.

The chain combines TRBV7-7 with TRBJ2-7; the match to TRBD1 covers 9 bases. Germline V gives CDR1 SSHAT, CDR2 FNYEAQ (reference sequence). The J segment lost 3 bases and the V segment lost 1 base, leaving 1 base of the junction unmatched. The CDR3 covers 14 residues. The CDR3 region has the DNA TGTGCCAGCAGCTTAGGGGGACAGGGCTACGAGCAGTACTTC. The encoded protein is CASSLGGQGYEQYF.

This clone showed up just once. V usage is TRBV7-9 and J usage is TRBJ1-1; no clear D gene. The germline gives CDR1 SEHNR, CDR2 FQNEAQ (reference sequence). The CDR3 extends over 17 amino acids. V was trimmed by 5 bases and J by 0 bases, leaving 19 bases between them. The CDR3 region is CASSTQWYNPVNTEAFF. The CDR3 DNA sequence: TGTGCCAGCAGCACTCAATGGTATAACCCAGTGAACACTGAAGCTTTCTTT.

DNA for the CDR3: TGCGCCAGCAGCCGTTGGACAGGAACTGAAGCTTTCTTT. It specifies CASSRWTGTEAFF. The chain employs TRBV5-1 and TRBJ1-1; 7 nucleotides align to TRBD1. With V trimmed by 4 bases and J by 5 bases, 5 bases remained unmatched. Germline CDR1 SGHRS, CDR2 YFSETQ. The CDR3 spans 13 residues.

This chain links TRBV5-1 with TRBJ2-3; D call uncertain. The germline gives CDR1 SGHRS, CDR2 YFSETQ. V was cut by 2 bases and J by 6 bases, with 7 bases left in between. This CDR3 contains 12 residues. This CDR3 reads CASSFDRDTQYF. The DNA for the CDR3 is TGCGCCAGCAGCTTTGATCGTGATACGCAGTATTTT.

This chain connects TRBV6-4 to TRBJ2-7; TRBD1 matches at 7 bases. The ends lost 10 bases at V and 3 bases at J; junction bases unmatched: 9. Germline V gene lookup returns CDR1 MRHNA and CDR2 SNTAGT. This CDR3 region has 13 residues. CDR3 nucleotide sequence: TGTGCCACCCACTCGGGACAGAGCTACGAGCAGTACTTC. This sequence encodes CATHSGQSYEQYF.